The 32 T cell receptor beta chains in this list originate from one sample, sequenced in a study of blood T cell repertoires in COVID-19. Libraries were prepared by immunoSEQ multiplex PCR; TCRdb keeps only in-frame clonotypes and omits some of them. In the table there are roughly 180,000 clones, 81% of which are singletons. Sequenced sample: peripheral blood. The receptors derive from a woman in her thirties or forties with COVID-19, enrolled during active disease.

The chain has TRBV6-5 and TRBJ2-7; 8 nucleotides align to TRBD1. The V and J ends lost 5 bases and 3 bases, in that order; junction bases with no gene match: 6. The CDR3 runs 14 residues. Germline CDR1 is MNHEY and CDR2 is SVGAGI. CDR3 amino acids: CASSTRTGNYEQYV. The CDR3 nucleotides read TGTGCCAGCAGTACACGGACAGGGAACTACGAGCAGTACGTC.

This sequence joins TRBV5-4 and TRBJ1-1; the D gene is possibly TRBD1 (5 bases). Trimming left V 6 bases short and J 5 bases short, with 11 bases between. From germline, CDR1 is SGHNT and CDR2 YYREEE (reference sequence). The CDR3 is made up of 12 amino acids. The CDR3 spells CASNGRGTEAFF. The CDR3 DNA reads as TGTGCCAGCAACGGTCGGGGGACTGAAGCTTTCTTT.

J is TRBJ2-7 and V is TRBV19; D possibly corresponds to TRBD1 (6 bases). Trimming cost V 6 bases and J 6 bases, with 15 bases left between them. Per the germline V gene, CDR1 is LNHDA and CDR2 is SQIVND (reference sequence). The CDR3 loop spans 13 amino acids. The CDR3: CASSDTGWREQYF. The CDR3 nucleotides read TGTGCCAGTAGCGATACAGGGTGGCGCGAGCAGTACTTC.

The chain uses TRBV19 and TRBJ2-3, with D perhaps TRBD2 (5 bases). Germline V gene lookup returns CDR1 LNHDA and CDR2 SQIVND (reference sequence). The CDR3 has 16 residues. The V end was cut by 5 bases, the J end by 7 bases, with 22 bases between. DNA for the CDR3: TGTGCCAGTAGTCTCGTAACCAGCGGCCCCATCCATACGCAGTATTTT. This encodes CASSLVTSGPIHTQYF.

V and J are TRBV20-1 and TRBJ2-1; D gene ambiguous. Trimming removed 1 base at V and 8 bases at J, with 6 bases between. CDR3 size: 11 residues. Germline CDR1 and CDR2: DFQATT and SNEGSKA (reference sequence). The CDR3 sequence: CSARGRDEQFF. CDR3 coding DNA: TGCAGTGCTAGAGGCCGGGATGAGCAGTTCTTC.

The CDR3: CASSHGNTEAFF. Written as DNA, the CDR3 is TGTGCCAGCAGTCACGGGAACACTGAAGCTTTCTTT. The chain joins TRBV12-3 or TRBV12-4 to TRBJ1-1; unclear D gene. There are 12 residues in the CDR3. Trimming shortened V by 5 bases and J by 1 base, and 5 bases separated the two germline ends.

This chain connects TRBV5-6 to TRBJ2-1, with D maybe TRBD2 (7 bases). V shed 4 bases and J shed 4 bases, with 15 bases lying between them. Looked up from germline, CDR1 is SGHDT and CDR2 is YYEEEE. This CDR3 region has 15 residues. The chain's CDR3 is CASSGGGAVYNEQFF. In DNA, the CDR3 is TGTGCCAGCAGCGGTGGGGGGGCTGTTTACAATGAGCAGTTCTTC.

Turning to this clone: The same CDR3 can be traced to other DNA sequences in this sample. V usage is TRBV7-3 and J usage is TRBJ2-3, with TRBD2 identical over 7 bases. V lost 2 bases and J lost 0; bases outside the gene matches: 2. Germline CDR1 is SGHTA and CDR2 is FQGTGA. This CDR3 comprises 15 residues. CDR3 sequence reads: CASSLSGGSTDTQYF. CDR3 in DNA: TGTGCCAGCAGCTTATCGGGGGGAAGCACAGATACGCAGTATTTT.

This clone was observed once. V is TRBV7-2 and J is TRBJ1-6; D is unclear. V was shortened by 3 bases and J by 3 bases, with 9 bases between the two germline ends. Germline CDR1 and CDR2: SGHTA and FQGNSA. This CDR3 comprises 15 residues. Here the CDR3 reads CASSFFTGYNSPLHF. The CDR3 DNA follows: TGTGCCAGCAGCTTCTTTACGGGCTATAATTCACCCCTCCACTTT.

The chain is built from TRBV28 and TRBJ2-3; D not resolved. Germline assignment: CDR1 MDHEN and CDR2 SYDVKM. V was shortened by 2 bases and J by 0 bases, with 9 bases between the two germline ends. CDR3 length equals 15 residues. CDR3 bases: TGTGCCAGCAGTTTAGGCGGAACGAGCACAGATACGCAGTATTTT. Translated: CASSLGGTSTDTQYF.

This chain joins TRBV10-3 and TRBJ2-1, with D possibly being TRBD2 (5 bases). Germline assignment: CDR1 ENHRY and CDR2 SYGVKD. The V and J ends lost 0 bases and 4 bases respectively, with 10 bases between them. This CDR3 has 15 amino acids. The CDR3 spells CAISESGGLYNEQFF. The CDR3 nucleotides are TGTGCCATCAGTGAGTCGGGCGGGCTATACAATGAGCAGTTCTTC.

V and J are TRBV20-1 and TRBJ1-1; 8 positions agree with TRBD1. Per germline, CDR1 DFQATT and CDR2 SNEGSKA (reference sequence). With V trimmed by 3 bases and J by 4 bases, 10 bases remained unmatched. This CDR3 has 15 residues. As DNA, the CDR3 is TGCAGTGCTAGTTGGCAGGGGGCGGTCGGCACTGAAGCTTTCTTT. It codes for CSASWQGAVGTEAFF.

The chain recombines TRBV5-1 with TRBJ2-5; 7 bases align to TRBD2. The CDR3 loop spans 15 amino acids. Germline trimming cut 0 bases from V and 1 base from J; bases unmatched to any gene: 3. CDR1 and CDR2 from the germline V gene are SGHRS and YFSETQ. In DNA form, the CDR3 reads TGCGCCAGCAGCTTGGTGGGACTAATCCAAGAGACCCAGTACTTC. Protein: CASSLVGLIQETQYF.

This chain links TRBV5-1 with TRBJ2-3; 14 nucleotides align to TRBD2. After removal of 4 bases from V and 1 base from J, the junction contained 5 bases not matched to a gene. CDR1 is SGHRS and CDR2 is YFSETQ in the germline V gene. This CDR3 has 17 amino acids. This CDR3 is CASSIPGLAGGTDTQYF. Here the CDR3 DNA reads TGCGCCAGCAGCATACCGGGACTAGCGGGAGGCACAGATACGCAGTATTTT.

The rearrangement joins TRBV5-6 to TRBJ1-1; D unresolved. The V gene's germline CDR1 is SGHDT and CDR2 YYEEEE. With 1 base removed from V and 2 bases from J, the gap between germline ends came to 9 bases. CDR3 length equals 14 residues. The CDR3 DNA reads TGTGCCAGCAGCTTGTTCATCCTAAACACTGAAGCTTTCTTT. It yields the protein CASSLFILNTEAFF.

V is TRBV15 and J is TRBJ2-3; 12 bases align to TRBD2. Germline CDR1 and CDR2: LNHNV and YYDKDF (reference sequence). V trimming: 2 bases; J trimming: 6 bases; junction bases outside the gene matches: 3. The CDR3 runs to 15 residues. The CDR3 sequence is CATSRPSGGVDTQYF. CDR3 DNA: TGTGCCACCAGCAGACCTAGCGGGGGGGTTGATACGCAGTATTTT.

This clone was detected only a few times. This chain joins TRBV3-1 (or the pseudogene TRBV3-2) and TRBJ1-2; 7 bases fit TRBD1. Germline-derived CDR1 and CDR2 are LGHDT and YNNKEL (reference sequence). With 1 base clipped from V and 4 bases from J, the junction kept 6 bases outside the gene matches. The CDR3 spans 15 residues. CDR3: CASSQGLRGFYGYTF. DNA of the CDR3: TGTGCCAGCAGCCAAGGGCTCAGGGGGTTCTATGGCTACACCTTC.

This rearrangement joins TRBV9 to TRBJ1-2, with TRBD1 matching 7 bases. Germline V gives CDR1 SGDLS, CDR2 YYNGEE. The CDR3 totals 12 residues. After removal of 1 base from V and 11 bases from J, the junction contained 5 bases not matched to a gene. The CDR3 region has the DNA TGTGCCAGCAGCGTATACGAGGGGGCTTACACCTTC. Its protein is CASSVYEGAYTF.

The rearrangement joins TRBV20-1 to TRBJ2-7, with TRBD2 matching over 10 bases. The junction had 13 bases not matched to a gene; V was cut back by 3 bases and J by 2 bases. CDR1 DFQATT and CDR2 SNEGSKA come from the germline V gene (reference sequence). CDR3 length equals 17 residues. The chain's CDR3 is CSASGLTGTSVTYEQYF. The CDR3 coding sequence is TGCAGTGCTAGTGGACTAACCGGGACTAGCGTAACCTACGAGCAGTACTTC.

The V call is TRBV28, the J call TRBJ2-5; 9 bases line up with TRBD1. In germline, CDR1 is MDHEN, CDR2 SYDVKM. J lost 5 bases, V lost 6 bases, and 4 bases had no gene match. The CDR3 covers 13 residues. The chain's CDR3 is CASRQGAPETQYF. The CDR3 DNA is TGTGCCAGCAGACAGGGGGCGCCGGAGACCCAGTACTTC.

Here the CDR3 DNA reads TGTGCCACCAGCTCTAGACGTAATTCCTACGAGCAGTACTTC. Amino acid sequence: CATSSRRNSYEQYF. V gene TRBV15 combines with J gene TRBJ2-7, with no clear D. Germline CDR1 LNHNV, CDR2 YYDKDF (reference sequence). The CDR3 covers 14 residues. V was trimmed by 5 bases and J by 1 base, leaving 12 bases between them.

V and J are TRBV4-2 and TRBJ1-1; D gene ambiguous. The germline V gene encodes CDR1 LGHNA and CDR2 YNFKEQ. Trimming removed 0 bases at V and 7 bases at J, with 12 bases between. There are 14 residues in the CDR3. CDR3 sequence reads: CASSQDLGLVEAFF. In nucleotides, the CDR3 is TGTGCCAGCAGCCAAGATCTTGGCTTGGTTGAAGCTTTCTTT.

The chain has TRBV3-1 (or the pseudogene TRBV3-2) and TRBJ2-3, with 8 bases aligning to TRBD1. This CDR3 spans 14 amino acids. V gave up 4 bases and J gave up 0 bases; unmatched junction bases: 0. Germline V gene sequence: CDR1 LGHDT, CDR2 YNNKEL (reference sequence). The CDR3 sequence: CASSRTGSTDTQYF. CDR3 DNA sequence: TGTGCCAGCAGCCGGACAGGGAGCACAGATACGCAGTATTTT.

The chain links TRBV3-1 (or the pseudogene TRBV3-2) to TRBJ1-2; 8 nucleotides agree with TRBD1. Germline CDR1 LGHDT, CDR2 YNNKEL (reference sequence). V lost 3 bases, J lost 0 bases, and 6 bases stayed unmatched. This CDR3 spans 16 amino acids. CDR3 loop: CASSHNNRGTNYGYTF. CDR3 nucleotides: TGTGCCAGCAGCCACAATAACAGGGGGACTAACTATGGCTACACCTTC.

In its sample, this clone was seen a few times. A read error may produce the germline difference seen at one junction end. This rearrangement joins TRBV28 to TRBJ2-2; 8 bases line up with TRBD2. CDR3 length: 11 residues. Per the germline V gene, CDR1 is MDHEN and CDR2 is SYDVKM. This CDR3 reads CASSLRGGLFF. The CDR3 DNA reads TGTGCCAGCAGCCTCCGGGGGGGGCTGTTTTTT.

The chain uses TRBV12-3 or TRBV12-4 and TRBJ2-1; no reliable D call. V lost 3 bases and J lost 10, with 13 bases in between. The length of the CDR3 is 13 residues. The CDR3 sequence: CASSFIPFQEQFF. The CDR3 bases are TGTGCCAGCAGTTTTATTCCCTTCCAGGAGCAGTTCTTC.

The genes are TRBV28 and TRBJ2-1; the match to TRBD2 covers 7 bases. The J segment lost 10 bases and the V segment lost 3 bases, leaving 18 bases of the junction unmatched. The germline CDR1 and CDR2 sequences are MDHEN and SYDVKM. The CDR3 totals 17 residues. In nucleotides, the CDR3 is TGTGCCAGCAGTTTTGAGTTGGGCGGGAGTCAACAAGGGGAGCAGTTCTTC. Translation: CASSFELGGSQQGEQFF.

The V call is TRBV19, the J call TRBJ1-1, with D possibly being TRBD1 (6 bases). The V end lost 1 base, the J end lost 1 base, and 16 bases lay between the germline ends. Germline CDR1 LNHDA, CDR2 SQIVND (reference sequence). The CDR3 contains 17 residues. CDR3 nucleotide sequence: TGTGCCAGTAGTATAGGGCAGGGCAAGACAGGGAACACTGAAGCTTTCTTT. It yields the protein CASSIGQGKTGNTEAFF.

The V and J genes are TRBV30 and TRBJ1-5; D is unclear. This CDR3 is 13 amino acids long. The V gene's germline CDR1 is GTSNPN and CDR2 SVGIG (reference sequence). The V end was cut by 0 bases, the J end by 7 bases, with 10 bases between. The CDR3 DNA reads as TGTGCCTGGAGTGTACGTTATGAGCAGCCCCAGCATTTT. Translated, it gives CAWSVRYEQPQHF. The entire variable domain, with the rest obtained from reference TRBV30 and TRBJ1-5, is as follows: SQTIHQWPATLVQPVGSPLSLECTVEGTSNPNLYWYRQAAGRGLQLLFYSVGIGQISSEVPQNLSASRPQDRQFILSSKKLLLSDSGFYLCAWSVRYEQPQHFGDGTRLSIL.

This clone was seen more than once but under ten times. The chain joins TRBV7-9 to TRBJ2-2, with D perhaps matching TRBD2 (6 bases). Looked up from germline, CDR1 is SEHNR and CDR2 is FQNEAQ (reference sequence). The V end lost 5 bases, the J end lost 3 bases, and 13 bases lay between the germline ends. CDR3 size: 15 residues. The CDR3 DNA follows: TGTGCCAGCAGCGTCGGGGGATCGGACACCGGGGAGCTGTTTTTT. Encoded protein: CASSVGGSDTGELFF.

The chain recombines TRBV7-2 with TRBJ2-1; D might be TRBD2 (5 bases). Germline CDR1 SGHTA, CDR2 FQGNSA. The V gene lost 1 base and the J gene lost 0 bases, with 10 bases spanning the gap. This CDR3 spans 16 amino acids. Here the CDR3 reads CASSLDEGSSYNEQFF. Here the CDR3 DNA reads TGTGCCAGCAGCTTAGATGAGGGAAGCTCCTACAATGAGCAGTTCTTC.

This clone was seen many times. The rearrangement joins TRBV28 to TRBJ2-2, with D possibly TRBD1 on 7 matching bases. Germline assignment: CDR1 MDHEN and CDR2 SYDVKM. V was pared by 6 bases and J by 3 bases, with 14 bases between. This CDR3 has 15 residues. The CDR3 loop is CASSPGGTDTGELFF. The CDR3, as DNA: TGTGCCAGCAGCCCAGGGGGGACGGACACCGGGGAGCTGTTTTTT.